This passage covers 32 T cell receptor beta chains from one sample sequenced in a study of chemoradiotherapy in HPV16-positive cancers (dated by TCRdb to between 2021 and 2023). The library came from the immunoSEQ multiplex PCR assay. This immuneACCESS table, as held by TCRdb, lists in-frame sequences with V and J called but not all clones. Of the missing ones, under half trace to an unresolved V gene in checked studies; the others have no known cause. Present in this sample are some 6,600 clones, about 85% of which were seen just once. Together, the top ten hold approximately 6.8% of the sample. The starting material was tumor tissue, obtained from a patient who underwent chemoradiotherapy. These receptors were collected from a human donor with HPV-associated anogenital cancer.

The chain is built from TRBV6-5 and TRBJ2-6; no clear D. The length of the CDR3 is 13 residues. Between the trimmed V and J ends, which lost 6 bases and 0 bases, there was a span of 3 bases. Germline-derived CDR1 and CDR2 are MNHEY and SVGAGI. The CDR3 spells CASRSSGANVLTF. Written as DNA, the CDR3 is TGTGCCAGCAGGTCCTCTGGGGCCAACGTCCTGACTTTC.

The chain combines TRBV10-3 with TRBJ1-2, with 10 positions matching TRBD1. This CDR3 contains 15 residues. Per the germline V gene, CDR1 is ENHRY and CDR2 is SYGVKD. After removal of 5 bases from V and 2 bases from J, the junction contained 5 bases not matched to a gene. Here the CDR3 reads CAISTPGQGNYGYTF. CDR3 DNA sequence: TGTGCCATCAGTACCCCGGGACAGGGGAACTATGGCTACACCTTC.

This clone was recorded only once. The DNA of the CDR3 is TGTGCCAGCTCACCAGTAGGACGTGGGATTACCTATGGCTACACCTTC. It specifies CASSPVGRGITYGYTF. The chain employs TRBV18 and TRBJ1-2; D remains unclear. The CDR3 length is 16 residues. Trimming took 2 bases from V and 4 from J, leaving 17 bases between them. Germline CDR1 KGHSH, CDR2 LQKENI.

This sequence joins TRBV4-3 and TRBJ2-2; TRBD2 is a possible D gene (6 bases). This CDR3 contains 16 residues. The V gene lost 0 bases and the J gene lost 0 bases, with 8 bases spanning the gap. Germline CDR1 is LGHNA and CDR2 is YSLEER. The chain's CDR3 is CASSQDRGTNTGELFF. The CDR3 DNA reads TGCGCCAGCAGCCAAGATCGCGGGACGAACACCGGGGAGCTGTTTTTT.

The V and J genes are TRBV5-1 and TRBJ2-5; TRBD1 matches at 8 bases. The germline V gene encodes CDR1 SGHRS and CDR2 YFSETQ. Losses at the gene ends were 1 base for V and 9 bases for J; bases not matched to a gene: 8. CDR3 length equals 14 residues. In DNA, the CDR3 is TGCGCCAGCAGCTTGTCCGGACAGGGTCGGTCCCAGTACTTC. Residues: CASSLSGQGRSQYF.

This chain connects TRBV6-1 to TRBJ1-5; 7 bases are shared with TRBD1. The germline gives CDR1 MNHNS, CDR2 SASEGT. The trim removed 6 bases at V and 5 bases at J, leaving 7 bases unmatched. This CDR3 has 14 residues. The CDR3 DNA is TGTGCCAGCAGGCGGGACAGTCTTTATCAGCCCCAGCATTTT. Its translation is CASRRDSLYQPQHF.

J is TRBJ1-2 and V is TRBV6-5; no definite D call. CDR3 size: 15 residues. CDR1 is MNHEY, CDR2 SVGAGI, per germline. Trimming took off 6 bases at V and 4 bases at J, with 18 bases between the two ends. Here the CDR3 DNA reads TGTGCCAGCAGCCCTAGGACTGTCTCGGGCTATGGCTACACCTTC. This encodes CASSPRTVSGYGYTF.

Here the CDR3 DNA reads TGTGCCAGCAGTGAAATAAGGGTTTCCTATAATTCACCCCTCCACTTT. Protein product: CASSEIRVSYNSPLHF. This chain links TRBV6-1 with TRBJ1-6; D gene uncertain. From germline, CDR1 is MNHNS and CDR2 SASEGT. V lost 2 bases and J 1 base, leaving 9 bases between the germline ends. The CDR3 runs 16 residues.

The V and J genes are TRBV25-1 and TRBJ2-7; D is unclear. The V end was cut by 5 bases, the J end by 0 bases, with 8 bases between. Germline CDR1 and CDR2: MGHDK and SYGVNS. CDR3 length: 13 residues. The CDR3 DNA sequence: TGTGCCAGCAGTTCCCAGGACTCCTACGAGCAGTACTTC. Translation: CASSSQDSYEQYF.

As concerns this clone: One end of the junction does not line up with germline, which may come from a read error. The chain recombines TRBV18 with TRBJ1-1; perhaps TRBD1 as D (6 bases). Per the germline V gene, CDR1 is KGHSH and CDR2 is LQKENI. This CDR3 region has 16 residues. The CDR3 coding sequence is TGTGCCAGCTCACCCGACCAGGGGAGGAGGAACTCTGAAGCTTTCTTT. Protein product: CASSPDQGRRNSEAFF.

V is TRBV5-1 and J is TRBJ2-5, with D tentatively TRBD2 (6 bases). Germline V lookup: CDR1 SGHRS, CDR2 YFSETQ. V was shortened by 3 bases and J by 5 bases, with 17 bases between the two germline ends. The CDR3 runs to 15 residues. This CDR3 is CASSSPQRGWETQYF. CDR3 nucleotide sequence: TGCGCCAGCAGCTCACCCCAACGGGGGTGGGAGACCCAGTACTTC.

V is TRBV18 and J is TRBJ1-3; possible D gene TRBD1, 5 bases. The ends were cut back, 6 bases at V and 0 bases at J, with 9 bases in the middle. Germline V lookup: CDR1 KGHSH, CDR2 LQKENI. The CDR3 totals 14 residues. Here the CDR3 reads CASSPGHSGNTIYF. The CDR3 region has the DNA TGTGCCAGCTCCCCTGGACACTCTGGAAACACCATATATTTT.

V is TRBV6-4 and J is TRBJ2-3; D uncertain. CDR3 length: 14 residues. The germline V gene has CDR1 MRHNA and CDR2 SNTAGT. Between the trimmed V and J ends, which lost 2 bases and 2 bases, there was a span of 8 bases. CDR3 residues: CASSDKGNTDTQYF. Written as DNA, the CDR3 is TGTGCCAGCAGTGACAAGGGCAACACAGATACGCAGTATTTT.

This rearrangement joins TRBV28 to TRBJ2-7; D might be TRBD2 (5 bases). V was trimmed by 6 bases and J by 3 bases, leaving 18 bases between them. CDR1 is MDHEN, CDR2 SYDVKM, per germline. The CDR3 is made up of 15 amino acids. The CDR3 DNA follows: TGTGCCAGCAGCCCCGGGATGTCCCTTTACTACGAGCAGTACTTC. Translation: CASSPGMSLYYEQYF.

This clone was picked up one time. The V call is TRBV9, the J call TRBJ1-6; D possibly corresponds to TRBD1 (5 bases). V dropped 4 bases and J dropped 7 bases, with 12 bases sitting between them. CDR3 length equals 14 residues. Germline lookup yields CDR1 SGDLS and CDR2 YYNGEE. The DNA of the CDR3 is TGTGCCAGCAGCTCCGGGGGGGACAATTCACCCCTCCACTTT. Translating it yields CASSSGGDNSPLHF.

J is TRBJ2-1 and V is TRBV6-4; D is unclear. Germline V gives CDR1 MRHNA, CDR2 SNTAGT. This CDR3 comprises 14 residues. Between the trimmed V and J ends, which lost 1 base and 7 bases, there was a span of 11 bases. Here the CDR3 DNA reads TGTGCCAGCAGTGACTTTTCCCTGGGGAATGAGCAGTTCTTC. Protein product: CASSDFSLGNEQFF.

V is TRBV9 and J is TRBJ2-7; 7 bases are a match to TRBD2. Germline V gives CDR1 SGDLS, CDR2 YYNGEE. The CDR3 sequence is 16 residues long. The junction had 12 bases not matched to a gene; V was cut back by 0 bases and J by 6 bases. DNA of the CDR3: TGTGCCAGCAGCGTAGATGGCGCGGGAGTTCTTACCGAGCAGTACTTC. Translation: CASSVDGAGVLTEQYF.

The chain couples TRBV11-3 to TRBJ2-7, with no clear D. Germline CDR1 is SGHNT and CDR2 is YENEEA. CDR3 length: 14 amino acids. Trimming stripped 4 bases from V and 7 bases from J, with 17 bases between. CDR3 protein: CASSSKVGPFEQYF. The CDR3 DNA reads TGTGCCAGCAGCTCCAAAGTAGGCCCTTTTGAGCAGTACTTC.

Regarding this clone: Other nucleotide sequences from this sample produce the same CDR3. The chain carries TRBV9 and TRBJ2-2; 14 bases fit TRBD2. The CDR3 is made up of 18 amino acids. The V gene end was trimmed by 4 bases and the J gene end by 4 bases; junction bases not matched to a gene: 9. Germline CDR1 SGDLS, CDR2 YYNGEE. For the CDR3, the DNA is TGTGCCAGCAGCTCTCCGGGACTAGCGGGGGCGGGCACCGGGGAGCTGTTTTTT. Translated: CASSSPGLAGAGTGELFF.

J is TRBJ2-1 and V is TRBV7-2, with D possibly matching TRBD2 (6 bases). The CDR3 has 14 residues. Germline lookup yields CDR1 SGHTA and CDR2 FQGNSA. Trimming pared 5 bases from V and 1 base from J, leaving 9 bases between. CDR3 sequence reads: CASSHGGSYNEQFF. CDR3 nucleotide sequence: TGTGCCAGCAGCCACGGGGGATCCTACAATGAGCAGTTCTTC.

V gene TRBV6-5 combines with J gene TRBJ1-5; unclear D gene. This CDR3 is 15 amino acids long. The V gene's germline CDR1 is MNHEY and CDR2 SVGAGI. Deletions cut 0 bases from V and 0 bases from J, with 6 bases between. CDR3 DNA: TGTGCCAGCAGTTACTCGCTCGGTAGCAATCAGCCCCAGCATTTT. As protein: CASSYSLGSNQPQHF.

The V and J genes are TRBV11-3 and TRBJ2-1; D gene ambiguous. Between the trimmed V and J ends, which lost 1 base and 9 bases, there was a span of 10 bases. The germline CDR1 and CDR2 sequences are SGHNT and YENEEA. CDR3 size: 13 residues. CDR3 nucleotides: TGTGCCAGCAGCTTAGTTCTCGCCGGTGAGCAGTTCTTC. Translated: CASSLVLAGEQFF. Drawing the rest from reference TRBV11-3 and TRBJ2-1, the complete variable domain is EAGVVQSPRYKIIEKKQPVAFWCNPISGHNTLYWYLQNLGQGPELLIRYENEEAVDDSQLPKDRFSAERLKGVDSTLKIQPAELGDSAVYLCASSLVLAGEQFFGPGTRLTVL.

CDR3 residues: CASSLDRGLNEKLFF. The CDR3 DNA sequence: TGTGCCAGCAGCTTAGACAGGGGGCTTAATGAAAAACTGTTTTTT. The rearrangement uses TRBV11-2 and TRBJ1-4, with 8 bases aligning to TRBD1. V shed 0 bases and J 4 bases; nucleotides not matched to a gene: 1. The CDR3 consists of 15 residues. Germline V gene sequence: CDR1 SGHAT, CDR2 FQNNGV.

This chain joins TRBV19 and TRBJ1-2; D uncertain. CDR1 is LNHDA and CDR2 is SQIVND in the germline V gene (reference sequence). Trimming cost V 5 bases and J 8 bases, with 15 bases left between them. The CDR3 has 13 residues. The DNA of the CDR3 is TGTGCCAGTAGTTACGGACTCCAAGCGGGCTACACCTTC. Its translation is CASSYGLQAGYTF. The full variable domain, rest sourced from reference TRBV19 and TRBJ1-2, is DGGITQSPKYLFRKEGQNVTLSCEQNLNHDAMYWYRQDPGQGLRLIYYSQIVNDFQKGDIAEGYSVSREKKESFPLTVTSAQKNPTAFYLCASSYGLQAGYTFGSGTRLTVV.

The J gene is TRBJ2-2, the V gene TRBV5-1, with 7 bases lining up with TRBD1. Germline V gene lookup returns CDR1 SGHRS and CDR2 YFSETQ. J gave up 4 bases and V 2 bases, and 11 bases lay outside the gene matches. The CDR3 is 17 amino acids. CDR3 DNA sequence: TGCGCCAGCAGCTTTAACCCACAGGGGACGGGCACCGGGGAGCTGTTTTTT. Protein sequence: CASSFNPQGTGTGELFF.

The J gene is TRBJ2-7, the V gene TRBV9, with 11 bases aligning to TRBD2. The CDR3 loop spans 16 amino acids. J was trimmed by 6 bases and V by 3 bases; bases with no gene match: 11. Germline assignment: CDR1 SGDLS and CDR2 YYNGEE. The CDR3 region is CASSADLSGRVGEQYF. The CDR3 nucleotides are TGTGCCAGCAGCGCCGACCTTAGCGGGAGGGTTGGCGAGCAGTACTTC.

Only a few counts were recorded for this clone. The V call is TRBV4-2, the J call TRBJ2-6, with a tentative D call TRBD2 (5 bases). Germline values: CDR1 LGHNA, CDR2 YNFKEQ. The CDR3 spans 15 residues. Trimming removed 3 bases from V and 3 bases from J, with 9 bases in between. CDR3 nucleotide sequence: TGTGCCAGCAGCCATACTAGGGATGGGGCCAACGTCCTGACTTTC. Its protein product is CASSHTRDGANVLTF.

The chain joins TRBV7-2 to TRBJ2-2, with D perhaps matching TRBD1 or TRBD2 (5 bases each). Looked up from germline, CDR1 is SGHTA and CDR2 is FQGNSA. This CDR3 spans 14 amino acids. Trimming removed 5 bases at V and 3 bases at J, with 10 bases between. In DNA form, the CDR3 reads TGTGCCAGCAGCCGGGACGCCCACACCGGGGAGCTGTTTTTT. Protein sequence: CASSRDAHTGELFF.

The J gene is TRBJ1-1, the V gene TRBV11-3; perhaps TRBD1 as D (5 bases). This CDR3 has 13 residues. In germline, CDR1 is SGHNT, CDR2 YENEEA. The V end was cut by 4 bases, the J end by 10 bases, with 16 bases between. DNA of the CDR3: TGTGCCAGCAGCTCAGGCAGGGAGAGGGTAGCTTTCTTT. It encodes CASSSGRERVAFF.

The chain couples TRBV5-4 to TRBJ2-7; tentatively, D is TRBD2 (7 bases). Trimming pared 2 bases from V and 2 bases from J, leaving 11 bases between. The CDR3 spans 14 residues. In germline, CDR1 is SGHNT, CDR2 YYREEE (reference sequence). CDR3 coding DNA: TGTGCCAGCAGCTTAGGGGGGGCCCCCTACGAGCAGTACTTC. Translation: CASSLGGAPYEQYF.

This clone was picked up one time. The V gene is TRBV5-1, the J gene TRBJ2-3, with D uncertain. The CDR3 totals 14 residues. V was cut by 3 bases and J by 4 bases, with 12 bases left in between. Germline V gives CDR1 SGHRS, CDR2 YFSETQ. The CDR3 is CASSSDGSADTQYF. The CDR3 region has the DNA TGCGCCAGCAGCTCGGATGGGTCTGCAGATACGCAGTATTTT.

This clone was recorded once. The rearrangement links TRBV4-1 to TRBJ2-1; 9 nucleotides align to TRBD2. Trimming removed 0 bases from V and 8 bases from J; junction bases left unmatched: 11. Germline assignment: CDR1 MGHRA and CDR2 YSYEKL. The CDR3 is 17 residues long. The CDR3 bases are TGCGCCAGCAGCCAAGATGGGGCGGGAGGGCCTATCGATGAGCAGTTCTTC. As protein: CASSQDGAGGPIDEQFF.